This T cell receptor (beta chain) is drawn from a study of post-analysis software for immune sequencing data. About the study: Relapsing-remitting, secondary progressive and progressive-relapsing forms made up the multiple sclerosis disease courses. Study findings and constraints: Significantly lower normalized Chao1 diversity was found in patients with multiple sclerosis relative to controls. Four or five TRBV segments (TRBV5-6, TRBV5-1 and TRBV20-1 among them) occurred more frequently in patients than in controls. Co-batched samples clustered tightly together by F measure.

With 4 bases removed from V and 0 bases from J, the gap between germline ends came to 16 bases. Germline CDR1 reads MGHDK; CDR2 reads SYGVNS. This CDR3 region has 16 residues. cDNA libraries of TCR beta carried unique molecular identifiers. The T cell input of about 0.95 to 11 million gave about half a million cDNA molecules. TCRdb used MiXCR to reprocess the PCR reads, holding one entry per CDR3 protein. Seen here are about 150,000 distinct CDR3 sequences, about 29% observed once, and the top ten hold about 1.4%. In this sample, this clonotype turned up many times. Its antigen is not known. This receptor was taken from a girl aged 10 to 17 with multiple sclerosis. J is TRBJ2-7 and V is TRBV25-1; D is unclear. The sequencing input was blood. CDR3 in DNA: TGTGCCAGCAGTGTTGTACATCTCATAGGCTCCTACGAGCAGTACTTC. Its protein is CASSVVHLIGSYEQYF.